The subject of this entry is one T cell receptor beta chain. It lacks a known antigen. Base qualities are not at hand, and no much larger clone is one base apart. Reading the germline V gene gives CDR1 MDHEN and CDR2 SYDVKM. Spanning cysteine to phenylalanine, the CDR3 consists of 14 amino acids. The retained sequence is limited to the CDR3, 42 bases, with the frame set at the first base. Relative to germline, V is 6 bases shorter and J is 7 bases shorter, with 16 bases between their ends. These data are taken from a study of shared clonotypes between healthy human individuals (dated by TCRdb to 2020 to 2022). In terms of the full investigation: The cohort included a few men and a couple of women between 18 and 49 years of age. Leukapheresis yielded between about 0.85 and 10 billion PBMCs per donor. To increase sequencing depth and limit assay-specific biases, different laboratories used diverse techniques to prepare libraries and sequence TCR repertoires. Blood TCR repertoires of roughly 5 healthy adults were deeply sequenced to estimate repertoire size and the extent of clonotype sharing between individuals. For each donor, CD4 naive and CD4 memory were each run on three plates, CD8 naive on two plates, and CD8 memory on one plate. Findings and caveats that apply to the study as a whole: Clonotypes shared by all four sorted-subset donors showed higher generation probabilities than non-shared clonotypes. Across a handful of donors, about 5% of naive CD4, approximately 3.6% of naive CD8, about 2.3% of memory CD4, and approximately 0.42% of memory CD8 clonotypes were shared. The genetic and exposure-history diversity represented was limited by the small number of donors. Sampling was restricted to blood, and TCR repertoires in tissue are likely to differ from TCR repertoires in blood. Pairwise subsampling led to the expectation that sequencing depth would affect the degree of clonotype sharing among donors. Even with the large sequencing depth, rarefaction of the sorted-subset datasets indicated that sequencing was incomplete. Naive subsets generally had larger estimated clonotype richness than memory subsets.

Using the deep immunoSEQ assay, multiplex PCR amplified TCR CDR3 regions from genomic DNA. Extracted genomic DNA from each cell subset was distributed evenly across all wells of several immunoSEQ 96-well plates, and each plate was treated as a replicate. For sorted subsets, about 210 ng of genomic DNA, equivalent to around 29,000 T cell genomes, went into each replicate PCR. The purified libraries were quantified using a Qubit 3.0 fluorometer, sized with a Bioanalyzer 2100, and then quantified again using the KAPA Library Quantification kit. A separate single-read 150-cycle Illumina NextSeq 550 flow cell was used to sequence each immunoSEQ 96-well plate. Per the source publication's procedure: Because the immunoSEQ output held only junctional sequences and lacked quality scores, the filtering could not match the filtering applied to full-length reads. To assign V/J genes and CDR3, sequences were annotated against IMGT germline references using PyIR, a Python wrapper for IgBLAST v1.9. Reads with weak V/J assignments (E-value above 1e-6), missing CDR3, stop codons, out-of-frame junctions, or ambiguous translated residues were removed. A V3J clonotype was defined by an identical inferred V gene, J gene, and CDR3 amino acid sequence. Percentage overlap between repertoires was computed as shared unique clonotypes divided by the size of the smaller repertoire. Repertoire richness was assessed with RTK rarefaction, the Chao1 estimator, and Recon v2.1 estimates of unobserved clonotypes. OLGA was used to compute generation probabilities for all TCRbeta clonotypes that the gDNA method yielded from a few donors. In TCRdb, the immuneACCESS table is reduced to in-frame sequences with V and J assigned. These tables do not hold every clone; where another copy was compared, an unresolved V gene accounts for under half, and the others remain unexplained. V and J calls and clone size are as listed in that table; D and trimming were resolved from the DNA. The sample data list 1.5 million to 1.9 million clones, and roughly 98% of these were observed just once. The leading ten clones occupy roughly 0.4% of the sample.

The donors were healthy, HIV-negative adults with no recently reported acute infections or vaccinations. Every donor was a Caucasian adult living in Nashville, Tennessee, USA. CD4+ T cells were enriched by magnetic negative selection; naive cells were then positively selected on CD45RA, and the negative fraction formed the memory subset. Blood was collected by leukapheresis, and PBMCs were isolated by Ficoll-Histopaque density gradient centrifugation and then cryopreserved in liquid nitrogen vapor phase. Analytical flow cytometry was used to check the purity and quantity of each magnetically sorted T cell population. Genomic DNA was isolated from each sorted fraction and quantified by UV absorbance on a Nanodrop 2000c.

The specimen sequenced was naive CD4+ T cells sorted from blood. According to the study, the label for this sample's cell subset or site signals: CD45RA+ positively selected. The chain is made from TRBV28 and TRBJ1-5; D gene: possibly TRBD1, on 6 matching bases. The receptor was isolated from a man aged 25 to 45 in good health. The DNA sequence is given as TGTGCCAGCAGAGGGGGACTACAGTTCCAGCCCCAGCATTTT. This translates into CASRGGLQFQPQHF.